What follows are 25 T cell receptor beta chains derived from one specimen sequenced in a study of blood T cell repertoires in COVID-19. Sequencing used immunoSEQ multiplex PCR; TCRdb keeps in-frame clones, though not all of them. The sample shows a few hundred thousand clones, 82% of them seen only once. Sequenced input: peripheral blood. Every receptor here comes from a woman between 18 and 29 years old with acute or convalescent COVID-19.

The genes are TRBV28 and TRBJ2-7, with D possibly TRBD2 on 6 matching bases. Germline CDR1 is MDHEN and CDR2 is SYDVKM. The CDR3 consists of 13 residues. The V end was cut by 8 bases, the J end by 0 bases, with 11 bases between. The CDR3 sequence: CASFGGPSYEQYF. The CDR3, as DNA: TGTGCCAGCTTCGGGGGTCCCTCCTACGAGCAGTACTTC.

The rearrangement joins TRBV7-2 to TRBJ2-4; 9 bases map to TRBD2. V shed 6 bases and J 0 bases; nucleotides not matched to a gene: 12. The CDR3 runs 18 residues. Germline values: CDR1 SGHTA, CDR2 FQGNSA. The CDR3 sequence: CASSYPGLAVGAKNIQYF. The CDR3 bases are TGTGCCAGCAGTTACCCGGGACTAGCAGTGGGAGCCAAAAACATTCAGTACTTC.

The chain carries TRBV3-1 (or the pseudogene TRBV3-2) and TRBJ2-4; D ambiguous. The CDR3 covers 14 residues. V dropped 4 bases and J dropped 0 bases, with 7 bases sitting between them. The germline V gene has CDR1 LGHDT and CDR2 YNNKEL (reference sequence). The CDR3 spells CASSPGPAKNIQYF. The CDR3 DNA reads TGTGCCAGCAGCCCCGGTCCAGCCAAAAACATTCAGTACTTC.

The CDR3: CASSPRQGEANYGYTF. The CDR3 DNA reads TGTGCCAGCAGCCCCCGACAGGGGGAAGCTAACTATGGCTACACCTTC. The V call is TRBV14, the J call TRBJ1-2; 9 nucleotides align to TRBD1. Germline CDR1 SGHDN, CDR2 FVKESK. The CDR3 covers 16 residues. J gave up 0 bases and V 4 bases, and 6 bases lay outside the gene matches.

V is TRBV29-1 and J is TRBJ2-7; D may be TRBD1 (5 bases). With 4 bases removed from V and 2 bases from J, the gap between germline ends came to 18 bases. From germline, CDR1 is SQVTM and CDR2 ANQGSEA. CDR3 length equals 15 residues. In DNA form, the CDR3 reads TGCAGCGTTGCGGCAGGGTATCCTGGGGCCTACGAGCAGTACTTC. Amino acid sequence: CSVAAGYPGAYEQYF.

V and J are TRBV27 and TRBJ2-1; the match to TRBD2 covers 9 bases. The CDR3 contains 16 residues. Germline CDR1 and CDR2: MNHEY and SMNVEV (reference sequence). J lost 2 bases, V lost 3 bases, and 5 bases had no gene match. CDR3 sequence: CASSLKAGGPYNEQFF. The CDR3 DNA follows: TGTGCCAGCAGTTTGAAAGCGGGAGGACCCTACAATGAGCAGTTCTTC.

Here the CDR3 reads CASSQGSSGYNEQFF. CDR3 nucleotide sequence: TGCGCCAGCAGCCAAGGATCTAGCGGCTACAATGAGCAGTTCTTC. This sequence joins TRBV4-3 and TRBJ2-1; 7 bases line up with TRBD2. With 1 base clipped from V and 3 bases from J, the junction kept 3 bases outside the gene matches. Germline assignment: CDR1 LGHNA and CDR2 YSLEER. The CDR3 contains 15 residues.

This chain connects TRBV28 to TRBJ2-3, with 7 bases that match TRBD2. After removal of 5 bases from V and 6 bases from J, the junction contained 8 bases not matched to a gene. The germline V gene has CDR1 MDHEN and CDR2 SYDVKM. This CDR3 spans 14 amino acids. This CDR3 is CASSRGLVGDTQYF. The CDR3 coding sequence is TGTGCCAGCAGTCGCGGACTAGTAGGCGATACGCAGTATTTT.

V is TRBV28 and J is TRBJ1-4; tentative D call: TRBD1 (6 bases). The CDR3 loop spans 15 amino acids. Between the trimmed V and J ends, which lost 2 bases and 3 bases, there was a span of 10 bases. CDR1 and CDR2 from the germline V gene are MDHEN and SYDVKM. The DNA for the CDR3 is TGTGCCAGCAGTTTAGGGGGGGCCTCTAATGAAAAACTGTTTTTT. It specifies CASSLGGASNEKLFF.

The chain couples TRBV30 to TRBJ2-3; 10 nucleotides align to TRBD1. CDR1 is GTSNPN and CDR2 is SVGIG in the germline V gene (reference sequence). CDR3 length: 14 residues. The ends lost 4 bases at V and 3 bases at J; junction bases unmatched: 4. CDR3 sequence (DNA): TGTGCCTGGACCGGGACAGGGGTAACAGATACGCAGTATTTT. It encodes CAWTGTGVTDTQYF.

V is TRBV12-3 or TRBV12-4 and J is TRBJ2-2; D remains unclear. Trimming removed 6 bases from V and 0 bases from J, with 5 bases in between. The CDR3 length is 13 residues. The CDR3 DNA reads as TGTGCCAGCAGCCCCTCGAACACCGGGGAGCTGTTTTTT. As protein: CASSPSNTGELFF.

The chain links TRBV6-5 to TRBJ2-7; 7 positions agree with TRBD1. Trimming took 4 bases from V and 2 from J; bases not matched to a gene: 8. CDR3 length: 15 residues. In germline, CDR1 is MNHEY, CDR2 SVGAGI. The CDR3 DNA is TGTGCCAGCAGTTGGGTTCCGGGACAGACCTACGAGCAGTACTTC. Protein: CASSWVPGQTYEQYF.

The chain has TRBV7-2 and TRBJ2-7; no firm D call. V gave up 6 bases and J gave up 0 bases, with 12 bases separating them. CDR3 length: 14 amino acids. Germline V gives CDR1 SGHTA, CDR2 FQGNSA. CDR3 in amino acids: CASSPDFSSYEQYF. DNA of the CDR3: TGTGCCAGCAGTCCTGATTTTAGCTCCTACGAGCAGTACTTC.

V gene TRBV12-3 or TRBV12-4 combines with J gene TRBJ2-7; D is possibly TRBD2 (6 bases). V shed 3 bases and J shed 1 base, with 7 bases lying between them. The CDR3 runs 13 residues. The CDR3 region has the DNA TGTGCCAGCAGTTTTGGGGGGTCCTACGAGCAGTACTTC. As protein: CASSFGGSYEQYF.

This sequence joins TRBV21-1 and TRBJ2-1; TRBD2, the D gene given by the table, was not confirmed from the DNA. TRBV21-1 is shown as a pseudogene. The CDR3 runs to 18 residues. CDR3 sequence (DNA): TGTGCCAGCAGCGCCCGTCGAGCACTAGCGGAACAAAACAATGAGCAGTTCTTC. Its translation: CASSARRALAEQNNEQFF.

A few counts support this clone. J is TRBJ2-3 and V is TRBV29-1; the D gene is possibly TRBD1 (6 bases). There are 15 residues in the CDR3. Trimming removed 4 bases at V and 4 bases at J, with 18 bases between. Germline V lookup: CDR1 SQVTM, CDR2 ANQGSEA. CDR3 amino acids: CSVGGDFNRADTQYF. The CDR3 nucleotides are TGCAGCGTTGGAGGCGACTTCAACAGGGCAGATACGCAGTATTTT.

The gene calls are TRBV15 and TRBJ2-4; weak D call: TRBD1 (6 bases). CDR1 LNHNV and CDR2 YYDKDF come from the germline V gene (reference sequence). The CDR3 is 13 amino acids. V dropped 3 bases and J dropped 6 bases, with 9 bases sitting between them. The CDR3 sequence: CATSSTGRNIQYF. The CDR3 DNA is TGTGCCACCAGCAGCACAGGGAGAAACATTCAGTACTTC.

The J gene is TRBJ2-2, the V gene TRBV19, with a tentative D call TRBD2 (7 bases). The germline V gene has CDR1 LNHDA and CDR2 SQIVND (reference sequence). V shed 2 bases and J shed 5 bases, with 15 bases lying between them. The CDR3 has 16 amino acids. This CDR3 is CASSIRGGAYTGELFF. DNA for the CDR3: TGTGCCAGTAGTATAAGGGGGGGAGCGTATACCGGGGAGCTGTTTTTT.

This rearrangement joins TRBV29-1 to TRBJ2-7; 11 positions agree with TRBD1. The CDR3 covers 14 residues. CDR1 SQVTM and CDR2 ANQGSEA come from the germline V gene. Losses at the gene ends were 1 base for V and 3 bases for J; bases not matched to a gene: 2. In DNA, the CDR3 is TGCAGCGTTGAAGGGGGGACAGGGGGCTACGAGCAGTACTTC. It translates to CSVEGGTGGYEQYF.

This clone was found a few times. The chain couples TRBV10-2 to TRBJ1-1; D possibly corresponds to TRBD1 (6 bases). V was pared by 2 bases and J by 11 bases, with 9 bases between. Germline V CDR1 and CDR2: WSHSY, SAAADI. The CDR3 runs to 11 residues. The CDR3 reads CASSETGKAFF. As DNA, the CDR3 is TGCGCCAGCAGTGAGACAGGGAAGGCTTTCTTT.

This rearrangement joins TRBV27 to TRBJ1-2, with TRBD1 as a possible D gene (5 bases). V was pared by 2 bases and J by 5 bases, with 15 bases between. The CDR3 has 15 amino acids. Looked up from germline, CDR1 is MNHEY and CDR2 is SMNVEV (reference sequence). The CDR3 reads CASSLTRAPLYGYTF. CDR3 DNA: TGTGCCAGCAGTTTAACCAGGGCGCCTCTTTATGGCTACACCTTC.

The chain is built from TRBV7-2 and TRBJ2-5; the D is unclear. V lost 4 bases and J lost 0, with 6 bases in between. CDR1 and CDR2 from the germline V gene are SGHTA and FQGNSA. This CDR3 spans 13 amino acids. The CDR3 loop reads CASSYPDQETQYF. The CDR3 DNA sequence: TGTGCCAGCAGCTACCCGGACCAAGAGACCCAGTACTTC.

V and J are TRBV25-1 and TRBJ2-7; 11 nucleotides line up with TRBD1. The V and J ends lost 4 bases and 4 bases, in that order; junction bases with no gene match: 6. Germline CDR1 MGHDK, CDR2 SYGVNS. The CDR3 runs 15 residues. The CDR3 spells CASSGGQGGGYEQYF. The CDR3 DNA reads TGTGCCAGCAGTGGGGGACAGGGGGGAGGATACGAGCAGTACTTC.

The V gene is TRBV5-1, the J gene TRBJ1-4, with D tentatively TRBD1 (6 bases). Trimming removed 3 bases at V and 6 bases at J, with 18 bases between. Per the germline V gene, CDR1 is SGHRS and CDR2 is YFSETQ. CDR3 length: 16 amino acids. The CDR3 DNA sequence: TGCGCCAGCAGCTCCCAGGGTCGGGGGGGCGATGAAAAACTGTTTTTT. The encoded protein is CASSSQGRGGDEKLFF.

The CDR3 is CASSQGAGNTNYGYTF. CDR3 bases: TGCGCCAGCAGCCAAGGGGCCGGCAATACTAACTATGGCTACACCTTC. The chain carries TRBV4-1 and TRBJ1-2; D is uncertain. The CDR3 sequence is 16 residues long. The germline CDR1 and CDR2 sequences are MGHRA and YSYEKL. V was trimmed by 1 base and J by 0 bases, leaving 12 bases between them.